These 9 T cell receptor beta chains were sequenced from one sample in a study of shared clonotypes between healthy human individuals. The method was immunoSEQ multiplex PCR; TCRdb's version includes in-frame clones alone and lacks a portion of them. Among over a million clones listed, 75% to 85% were seen once. Specimen: memory CD4+ T cells from PBMCs. Specified subset: CD45RA-negative fraction. These TCRs come from a man aged 18 to 30 in good health. Some clones in this sample may be carry-over from other donors' samples.

The rearrangement uses TRBV6-1 and TRBJ1-2, with a tentative D call TRBD1 (5 bases). There are 13 residues in the CDR3. Looked up from germline, CDR1 is MNHNS and CDR2 is SASEGT. Trimming shortened V by 7 bases and J by 8 bases, and 17 bases separated the two germline ends. The CDR3 region has the DNA TGTGCCAGCATTTTTAGGGGATTCGGCGGCTACACCTTC. It specifies CASIFRGFGGYTF.

The genes are TRBV7-2 and TRBJ2-7, with 7 bases fitting TRBD1. This CDR3 contains 15 residues. Losses at the gene ends were 2 bases for V and 2 bases for J; bases not matched to a gene: 6. CDR1 is SGHTA, CDR2 FQGNSA, per germline. The CDR3: CASSLYWDSPYEQYF. The CDR3 coding sequence is TGTGCCAGCAGCTTATATTGGGACAGCCCCTACGAGCAGTACTTC.

V gene TRBV10-3 combines with J gene TRBJ1-5; weak D call: TRBD1 (6 bases). There are 16 residues in the CDR3. Trimming stripped 2 bases from V and 0 bases from J, with 11 bases between. Germline values: CDR1 ENHRY, CDR2 SYGVKD. The CDR3 protein is CAISEDRRNSNQPQHF. The CDR3 nucleotides read TGTGCCATCAGTGAGGACAGGAGGAATAGCAATCAGCCCCAGCATTTT.

This chain joins TRBV5-5 and TRBJ2-6; D is tentatively TRBD1 or TRBD2 (5 bases each). There are 15 residues in the CDR3. V was pared by 2 bases and J by 4 bases, with 10 bases between. In germline, CDR1 is SGHKS, CDR2 YYEKEE (reference sequence). This CDR3 is CASSFGTGGANVLTF. DNA for the CDR3: TGTGCCAGCAGCTTCGGGACGGGCGGGGCCAACGTCCTGACTTTC.

This clone was counted ten times or more. The chain recombines TRBV11-3 with TRBJ2-7; the D gene is possibly TRBD2 (5 bases). CDR1 SGHNT and CDR2 YENEEA come from the germline V gene. CDR3 length: 15 residues. Trimming took 5 bases from V and 6 from J, leaving 20 bases between them. CDR3 nucleotide sequence: TGTGCCAGCAGCACCCCCCGGTGGGAGCGGCGCGAGCAGTACTTC. Translating gives CASSTPRWERREQYF.

This clone was seen a few times. The chain couples TRBV4-1 to TRBJ1-1, with D perhaps TRBD1 (5 bases). The CDR3 length is 13 residues. The germline V gene has CDR1 MGHRA and CDR2 YSYEKL. The germline V and J ends were trimmed by 2 bases and 4 bases, with 8 bases remaining between them. The CDR3 DNA reads as TGCGCCAGCAGCCAATGGGACCCCACTGAAGCTTTCTTT. This translates into CASSQWDPTEAFF.

This clone has just a few counts. The J gene is TRBJ1-1, the V gene TRBV7-3; 9 bases fit TRBD1. The ends lost 5 bases at V and 8 bases at J; junction bases unmatched: 6. Germline V gene lookup returns CDR1 SGHTA and CDR2 FQGTGA. The CDR3 totals 13 residues. CDR3 in DNA: TGTGCCAGCAGCCGGGACAGGGTTGCCGAAGCTTTCTTT. Its protein is CASSRDRVAEAFF. Full variable domain (missing parts from reference TRBV7-3 and TRBJ1-1): GAGVSQTPSNKVTEKGKYVELRCDPISGHTALYWYRQSLGQGPEFLIYFQGTGAADDSGLPNDRFFAVRPEGSVSTLKIQRTERGDSAVYLCASSRDRVAEAFFGQGTRLTVV.

CDR3 loop: CASSYPGTGGGETQYF. CDR3 sequence (DNA): TGTGCCAGCAGCTACCCCGGGACAGGGGGCGGGGAGACCCAGTACTTC. V is TRBV5-4 and J is TRBJ2-5, with 12 bases that match TRBD1. Germline values: CDR1 SGHNT, CDR2 YYREEE (reference sequence). The CDR3 consists of 16 residues. V lost 3 bases to trimming and J lost 5 bases; unmatched junction nucleotides: 8.

In regard to this clone: The sample carries other DNA sequences with the same CDR3. V gene TRBV20-1 combines with J gene TRBJ1-4; D is undetermined. V dropped 6 bases and J dropped 8 bases, with 10 bases sitting between them. This CDR3 is built from 11 residues. The V gene's germline CDR1 is DFQATT and CDR2 SNEGSKA (reference sequence). The CDR3 DNA reads as TGCAGTGCCCCTGTTGGGGAAAAACTGTTTTTT. It yields the protein CSAPVGEKLFF.